Described below is a single TCR beta chain sequence and its context. Its antigen is not identified. This CDR3 comprises 12 residues. The V gene's germline CDR1 is MNHEY and CDR2 SVGAGI. V gave up 4 bases and J gave up 8 bases; unmatched junction bases: 3. The data originate from a study of T cell repertoires in cytomegalovirus infection. Study at large: CMV infection plus the matching HLA type was flagged by public TCR beta signatures. Notes on the study in general: Adding up the frequency of public TCR beta families identified people who carried CMV plus the relevant HLA. The response measured ex vivo was dominated by TCR beta clonotypes (HLA-C-restricted and CMV-specific).

One entry per CDR3 protein, called by TCRdb with MiXCR from the reads. The data contain roughly 230,000 distinct CDR3 sequences, more than 15% of them seen just once; the ten biggest clones take up less than 60%. Sequenced material: CD8+ T cells from PBMCs. This chain joins TRBV6-5 and TRBJ1-2, with 8 bases that match TRBD1. This clonotype was sampled from a human donor in good health (CMV status not recorded). Some clones in this sample may be carry-over from other donors' samples. The CDR3 sequence is CASSSQGAGYTF. The DNA of the CDR3 is TGTGCCAGCAGTTCCCAGGGGGCAGGCTACACCTTC.